This passage covers 15 T cell receptor beta chains from one sample sequenced in a study of T cells in Graves' hyperthyroidism and ophthalmopathy. There were TCR beta CDR3 regions amplified from RNA transcripts. The HTBI set primed first-round TCR CDR3 RT-PCR. TCRdb independently ran MiXCR on the multiplex PCR reads; one entry per CDR3 protein. The sample holds roughly 290,000 distinct CDR3 sequences, about 18% seen once. The source material was blood. These receptors originate from a woman aged 60-75 years with Graves' ophthalmopathy.

This clonotype was seen repeatedly, ten times or more. The rearrangement links TRBV18 to TRBJ1-1, with D uncertain. Trimming shortened V by 0 bases and J by 9 bases, and 11 bases separated the two germline ends. In germline, CDR1 is KGHSH, CDR2 LQKENI. The CDR3 has 13 amino acids. DNA for the CDR3: TGTGCCAGCTCACCACCGACGCGGGATAAAGCTTTCTTT. Protein: CASSPPTRDKAFF.

There are a few counts of this clonotype. The chain links TRBV29-1 to TRBJ2-7; D possibly corresponds to TRBD1 (5 bases). Germline CDR1 reads SQVTM; CDR2 reads ANQGSEA. The CDR3 loop spans 13 amino acids. Trimming took off 6 bases at V and 0 bases at J, with 12 bases between the two ends. The CDR3 region has the DNA TGCAGCGTCACGAAGGACAACTCCTACGAGCAGTACTTC. Translation gives CSVTKDNSYEQYF.

This clonotype has at least ten counts. The chain carries TRBV20-1 and TRBJ2-7; maybe TRBD1 (6 bases). The CDR3 contains 16 residues. V shed 5 bases and J shed 0 bases, with 20 bases lying between them. Germline V gives CDR1 DFQATT, CDR2 SNEGSKA (reference sequence). CDR3 region: CSASDTTGPSSYEQYF. The DNA for the CDR3 is TGCAGTGCTTCAGACACGACAGGCCCAAGCTCCTACGAGCAGTACTTC.

V is TRBV9 and J is TRBJ2-5; perhaps TRBD2 as D (5 bases). V lost 4 bases and J lost 3, with 19 bases in between. Germline V lookup: CDR1 SGDLS, CDR2 YYNGEE. This CDR3 spans 16 amino acids. The CDR3 sequence: CASSPSLGRPEETQYF. The CDR3 DNA follows: TGTGCCAGCAGCCCTAGCCTGGGCAGACCCGAAGAGACCCAGTACTTC.

As for this clonotype: This CDR3 is missing its conserved last phenylalanine or tryptophan, likely due to a read error. The rearrangement joins TRBV6-6 to TRBJ1-1, with D unresolved. V was trimmed by 0 bases and J by 0 bases, leaving 8 bases between them. The CDR3 length is 15 residues. Germline V gene lookup returns CDR1 MNHNY and CDR2 SVGAGI (reference sequence). In nucleotides, the CDR3 is TGTGCCAGCAGTTACTCTAGAATGATGAACACTGAAGCTTTCTCT. It translates to CASSYSRMMNTEAFS.

This clonotype was recorded at least ten times. V gene TRBV7-9 combines with J gene TRBJ1-1; D is uncertain. The germline V and J ends were trimmed by 5 bases and 7 bases, with 20 bases remaining between them. Per germline, CDR1 SEHNR and CDR2 FQNEAQ (reference sequence). The CDR3 is 15 residues long. Here the CDR3 DNA reads TGTGCCAGCAGCCCCTCTCGCCCAACCGAAGGTGAAGCTTTCTTT. This encodes CASSPSRPTEGEAFF.

J is TRBJ1-5 and V is TRBV2, with D tentatively TRBD1 (5 bases). CDR3 length: 14 residues. V lost 7 bases and J 6 bases, leaving 16 bases between the germline ends. Per the germline V gene, CDR1 is SNHLY and CDR2 is FYNNEI. The CDR3 spells CASTSGTGGQPQHF. As DNA, the CDR3 is TGTGCCAGCACAAGCGGGACGGGCGGTCAGCCCCAGCATTTT.

This clonotype was counted many times. The chain couples TRBV28 to TRBJ1-2; D is unresolved. Germline lookup yields CDR1 MDHEN and CDR2 SYDVKM. The CDR3 is made up of 13 amino acids. V lost 6 bases, J lost 8 bases, and 16 bases lay in between. CDR3: CASSDLSVIGYTF. The CDR3 DNA sequence: TGTGCCAGCAGCGATCTTAGCGTAATAGGCTACACCTTC.

The sample holds many counts of this clonotype. The CDR3 here is CAISEDRAEGYTF. The DNA for the CDR3 is TGTGCCATCAGTGAGGACAGGGCGGAGGGCTACACCTTC. The chain couples TRBV10-3 to TRBJ1-2, with 7 bases aligning to TRBD1. The junction had 5 bases not matched to a gene; V was cut back by 2 bases and J by 8 bases. This CDR3 has 13 residues. The germline gives CDR1 ENHRY, CDR2 SYGVKD.

The rearrangement uses TRBV19 and TRBJ2-1, with D possibly matching TRBD2 (5 bases). This CDR3 comprises 13 residues. Germline V gene sequence: CDR1 LNHDA, CDR2 SQIVND (reference sequence). Trimming left V 3 bases short and J 5 bases short, with 8 bases between. CDR3 in DNA: TGTGCCAGTAGTATCCAGCGGAACAATGAGCAGTTCTTC. Protein product: CASSIQRNNEQFF. The whole variable domain, filled in from reference TRBV19 and TRBJ2-1, reads DGGITQSPKYLFRKEGQNVTLSCEQNLNHDAMYWYRQDPGQGLRLIYYSQIVNDFQKGDIAEGYSVSREKKESFPLTVTSAQKNPTAFYLCASSIQRNNEQFFGPGTRLTVL.

The count of this clonotype is one. The chain carries TRBV11-2 and TRBJ2-3; TRBD2 aligns across 10 bases. CDR3 length: 15 amino acids. V shed 6 bases and J 3 bases; nucleotides not matched to a gene: 6. Germline CDR1 SGHAT, CDR2 FQNNGV. CDR3 region: CASSRTSGITDTQYF. The CDR3 DNA sequence: TGTGCCAGCAGTCGCACTAGCGGGATAACAGATACGCAGTATTTT.

V is TRBV6-5 and J is TRBJ1-5, with no clear D. Germline CDR1 is MNHEY and CDR2 is SVGAGI. The CDR3 length is 15 residues. Trimming shortened V by 2 bases and J by 0 bases, and 8 bases separated the two germline ends. The CDR3 is CASSYDQNSNQPQHF. CDR3 sequence (DNA): TGTGCCAGCAGTTACGATCAAAATAGCAATCAGCCCCAGCATTTT.

This clonotype showed up many times. The chain joins TRBV20-1 to TRBJ2-1; the match to TRBD2 covers 7 bases. From germline, CDR1 is DFQATT and CDR2 SNEGSKA (reference sequence). V lost 3 bases, J lost 9 bases, and 11 bases stayed unmatched. This CDR3 has 14 residues. The CDR3 here is CSARTGTNRPEQFF. The CDR3 DNA sequence: TGCAGTGCTAGGACCGGGACTAACCGACCTGAGCAGTTCTTC.

This clonotype occurred many times. The rearrangement joins TRBV7-8 to TRBJ2-5; perhaps TRBD2 as D (6 bases). With 5 bases removed from V and 1 base from J, the gap between germline ends came to 17 bases. The CDR3 covers 16 residues. Germline values: CDR1 SGHVS, CDR2 FQNEAQ. CDR3 sequence reads: CASSPGASAAQETQYF. CDR3 DNA: TGTGCCAGCAGCCCCGGGGCTAGCGCGGCCCAAGAGACCCAGTACTTC.

The gene calls are TRBV9 and TRBJ2-7; D call uncertain. The CDR3 covers 15 residues. Trimming removed 4 bases from V and 2 bases from J, with 16 bases in between. From germline, CDR1 is SGDLS and CDR2 YYNGEE. DNA of the CDR3: TGTGCCAGCAGCAAGACGGACGGCAAGACCTACGAGCAGTACTTC. It yields the protein CASSKTDGKTYEQYF. Using reference TRBV9 and TRBJ2-7 for the parts outside the CDR3, the full variable domain is DSGVTQTPKHLITATGQRVTLRCSPRSGDLSVYWYQQSLDQGLQFLIQYYNGEERAKGNILERFSAQQFPDLHSELNLSSLELGDSALYFCASSKTDGKTYEQYFGPGTRLTVT.